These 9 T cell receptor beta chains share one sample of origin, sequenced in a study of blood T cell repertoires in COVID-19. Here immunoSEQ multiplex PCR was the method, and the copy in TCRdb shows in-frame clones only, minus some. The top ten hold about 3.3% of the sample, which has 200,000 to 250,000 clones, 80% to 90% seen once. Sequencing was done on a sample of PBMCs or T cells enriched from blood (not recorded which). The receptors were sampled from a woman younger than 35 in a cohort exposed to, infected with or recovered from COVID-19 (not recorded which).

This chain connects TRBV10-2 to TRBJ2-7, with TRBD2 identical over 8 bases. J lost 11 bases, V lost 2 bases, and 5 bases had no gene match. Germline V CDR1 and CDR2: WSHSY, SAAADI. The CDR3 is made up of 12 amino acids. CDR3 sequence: CASSELLGGEYF. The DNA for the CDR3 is TGCGCCAGCAGTGAGCTCCTCGGGGGGGAGTACTTC.

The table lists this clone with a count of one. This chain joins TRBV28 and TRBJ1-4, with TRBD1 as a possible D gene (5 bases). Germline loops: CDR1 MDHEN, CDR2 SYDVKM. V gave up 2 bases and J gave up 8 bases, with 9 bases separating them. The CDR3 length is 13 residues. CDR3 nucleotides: TGTGCCAGCAGTTTAGGAGGGGCCGAAAAACTGTTTTTT. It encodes CASSLGGAEKLFF.

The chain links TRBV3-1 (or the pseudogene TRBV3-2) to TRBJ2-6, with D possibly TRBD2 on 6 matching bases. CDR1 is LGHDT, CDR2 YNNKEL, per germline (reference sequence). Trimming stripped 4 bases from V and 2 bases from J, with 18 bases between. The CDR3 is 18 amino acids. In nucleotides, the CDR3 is TGTGCCAGCAGCCCATTTCTCGGGAGCTCAACTGGGGCCAACGTCCTGACTTTC. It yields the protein CASSPFLGSSTGANVLTF.

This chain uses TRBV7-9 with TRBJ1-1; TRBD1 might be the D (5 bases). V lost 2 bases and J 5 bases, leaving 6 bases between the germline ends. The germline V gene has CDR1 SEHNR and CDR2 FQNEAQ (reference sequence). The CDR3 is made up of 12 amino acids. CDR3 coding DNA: TGTGCCAGCAGCTTACGACAGACTGAAGCTTTCTTT. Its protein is CASSLRQTEAFF. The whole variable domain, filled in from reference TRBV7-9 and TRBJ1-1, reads DTGVSQNPRHKITKRGQNVTFRCDPISEHNRLYWYRQTLGQGPEFLTYFQNEAQLEKSRLLSDRFSAERPKGSFSTLEIQRTEQGDSAMYLCASSLRQTEAFFGQGTRLTVV.

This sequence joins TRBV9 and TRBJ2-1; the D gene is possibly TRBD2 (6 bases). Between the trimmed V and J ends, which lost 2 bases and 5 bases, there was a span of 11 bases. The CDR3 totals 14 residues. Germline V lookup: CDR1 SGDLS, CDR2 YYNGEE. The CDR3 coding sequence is TGTGCCAGCAGCGTTCCCGGGGGAGACAATGAGCAGTTCTTC. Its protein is CASSVPGGDNEQFF.

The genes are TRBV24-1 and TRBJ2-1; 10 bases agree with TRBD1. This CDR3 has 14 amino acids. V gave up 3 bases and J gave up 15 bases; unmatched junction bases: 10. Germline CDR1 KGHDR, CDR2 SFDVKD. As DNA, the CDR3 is TGTGCCACCAGTGATGCCCGGGACAGGGGTCTACGGTTCTTC. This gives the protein CATSDARDRGLRFF.

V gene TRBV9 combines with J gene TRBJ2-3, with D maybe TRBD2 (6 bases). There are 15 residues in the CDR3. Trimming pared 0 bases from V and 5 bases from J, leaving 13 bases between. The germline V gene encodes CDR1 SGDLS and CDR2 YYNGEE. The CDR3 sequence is CASSVVGGVIDTQYF. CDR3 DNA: TGTGCCAGCAGCGTAGTCGGCGGGGTTATAGATACGCAGTATTTT.

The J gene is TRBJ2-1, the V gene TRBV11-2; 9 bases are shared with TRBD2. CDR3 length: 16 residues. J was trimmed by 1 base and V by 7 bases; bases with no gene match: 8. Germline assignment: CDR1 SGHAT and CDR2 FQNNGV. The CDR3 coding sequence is TGTGCCAGCACTGGCGGGGGGGCCATGTCCTACAATGAGCAGTTCTTC. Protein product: CASTGGGAMSYNEQFF.

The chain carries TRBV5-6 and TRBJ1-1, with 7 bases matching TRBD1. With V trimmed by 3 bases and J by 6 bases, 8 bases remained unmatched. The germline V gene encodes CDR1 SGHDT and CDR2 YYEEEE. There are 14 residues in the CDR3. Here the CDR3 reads CASSSSQGTPEAFF. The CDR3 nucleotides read TGTGCCAGCAGCTCCTCACAGGGGACCCCTGAAGCTTTCTTT.